This entry lists 32 T cell receptor beta chains sequenced from one sample in a study of shared clonotypes between healthy human individuals. Produced via immunoSEQ multiplex PCR; TCRdb's table is partial and in-frame only. The sample has millions of clones; roughly nine tenths are singletons. Sample: naive CD4+ T cells sorted from blood. The subset here: CD45RA+ positively selected. The origin of the receptors is a man between 18 and 35 years old in good health.

Only a few counts were recorded for this clone. The V call is TRBV30, the J call TRBJ1-1, with TRBD1 matching over 7 bases. CDR3 length: 14 amino acids. The trim removed 4 bases at V and 1 base at J, leaving 6 bases unmatched. The germline V gene has CDR1 GTSNPN and CDR2 SVGIG (reference sequence). DNA of the CDR3: TGTGCCTGGACCTTACAGGGGTGGAACACTGAAGCTTTCTTT. Its translation is CAWTLQGWNTEAFF.

This chain links TRBV19 with TRBJ2-2; D gene unclear. V was trimmed by 6 bases and J by 1 base, leaving 6 bases between them. This CDR3 is built from 13 residues. Per the germline V gene, CDR1 is LNHDA and CDR2 is SQIVND (reference sequence). This chain's CDR3 is CASSVVNTGELFF. CDR3 sequence (DNA): TGTGCCAGTAGCGTTGTGAACACCGGGGAGCTGTTTTTT.

This clone has a single count. The chain links TRBV5-1 to TRBJ2-2, with 8 bases matching TRBD1. The CDR3 is 16 residues long. Germline V lookup: CDR1 SGHRS, CDR2 YFSETQ. Trimming took 4 bases from V and 0 from J; bases not matched to a gene: 5. The CDR3 region is CASSRDRPTNTGELFF. CDR3 DNA sequence: TGCGCCAGCAGCCGGGACAGGCCCACGAACACCGGGGAGCTGTTTTTT.

This clone has a single count. The V call is TRBV6-1, the J call TRBJ2-4; weak D call: TRBD2 (6 bases). Germline V gene lookup returns CDR1 MNHNS and CDR2 SASEGT. The V end was cut by 5 bases, the J end by 7 bases, with 15 bases between. CDR3 length equals 14 residues. The CDR3 sequence: CASSRREWSNIQYF. The CDR3 DNA follows: TGTGCCAGCAGTCGGAGGGAGTGGAGCAACATTCAGTACTTC.

This clone was counted once. This chain joins TRBV5-4 and TRBJ2-5, with D maybe TRBD1 (6 bases). CDR1 is SGHNT, CDR2 YYREEE, per germline (reference sequence). The CDR3 is 15 amino acids. V lost 1 base, J lost 5 bases, and 15 bases lay in between. Written as DNA, the CDR3 is TGTGCCAGCAGCTTGACTGGACAGATTCCGGAGACCCAGTACTTC. Encoded protein: CASSLTGQIPETQYF.

For this clone: Other nucleotide sequences from this sample produce the same CDR3. The genes are TRBV7-9 and TRBJ2-3; no firm D call. V lost 3 bases and J lost 1, with 8 bases in between. Germline CDR1 reads SEHNR; CDR2 reads FQNEAQ (reference sequence). The CDR3 has 14 amino acids. CDR3 nucleotides: TGTGCCAGCAGCTTGGGCAAGGGCACAGATACGCAGTATTTT. Protein product: CASSLGKGTDTQYF. Full variable domain (outside the CDR3, taken from reference TRBV7-9 and TRBJ2-3): DTGVSQNPRHKITKRGQNVTFRCDPISEHNRLYWYRQTLGQGPEFLTYFQNEAQLEKSRLLSDRFSAERPKGSFSTLEIQRTEQGDSAMYLCASSLGKGTDTQYFGPGTRLTVL.

A remark on this clone: The sample contains more than one DNA sequence encoding this CDR3. The genes are TRBV19 and TRBJ2-7, with TRBD2 matching over 7 bases. This CDR3 comprises 12 residues. Trimming at V came to 6 bases and at J to 4 bases, leaving 3 bases not matched to a gene. In germline, CDR1 is LNHDA, CDR2 SQIVND (reference sequence). CDR3 amino acids: CASSGGNYEQYF. In DNA, the CDR3 is TGTGCCAGTAGCGGGGGGAATTACGAGCAGTACTTC. The full variable domain, with the rest looked up from reference TRBV19 and TRBJ2-7, is DGGITQSPKYLFRKEGQNVTLSCEQNLNHDAMYWYRQDPGQGLRLIYYSQIVNDFQKGDIAEGYSVSREKKESFPLTVTSAQKNPTAFYLCASSGGNYEQYFGPGTRLTVT.

The CDR3 nucleotides are TGTGCCTGGAGTGTAAGCCGGACTAGCGGGAGGGAACAAGAGACCCAGTACTTC. Encoded protein: CAWSVSRTSGREQETQYF. V is TRBV30 and J is TRBJ2-5; TRBD2 aligns across 15 bases. This CDR3 has 18 residues. V was clipped by 0 bases and J by 2 bases; unmatched bases: 7. Germline V gives CDR1 GTSNPN, CDR2 SVGIG (reference sequence).

The chain is built from TRBV6-1 and TRBJ2-3, with TRBD1 matching 7 bases. CDR3 length: 14 amino acids. Germline V gene lookup returns CDR1 MNHNS and CDR2 SASEGT. V was clipped by 5 bases and J by 4 bases; unmatched bases: 6. The DNA of the CDR3 is TGTGCCAGCAGTCCACAGGGGTGGGCAGATACGCAGTATTTT. Its protein product is CASSPQGWADTQYF.

This clone is a singleton in its sample. This chain connects TRBV11-2 to TRBJ2-2, with 8 bases identical to TRBD1. The CDR3 length is 14 residues. V was clipped by 4 bases and J by 6 bases; unmatched bases: 4. Germline lookup yields CDR1 SGHAT and CDR2 FQNNGV. CDR3 DNA: TGTGCCAGCAGCTCGGGACAGGTGGCCGGGGAGCTGTTTTTT. Translating gives CASSSGQVAGELFF. Based on the CDR3 plus reference TRBV11-2 and TRBJ2-2, the full variable domain is EAGVAQSPRYKIIEKRQSVAFWCNPISGHATLYWYQQILGQGPKLLIQFQNNGVVDDSQLPKDRFSAERLKGVDSTLKIQPAKLEDSAVYLCASSSGQVAGELFFGEGSRLTVL.

The chain has TRBV18 and TRBJ2-1, with D possibly matching TRBD2 (6 bases). Germline V gives CDR1 KGHSH, CDR2 LQKENI. The CDR3 contains 14 residues. V lost 0 bases and J 4 bases, leaving 7 bases between the germline ends. The CDR3 nucleotides are TGTGCCAGCTCACCACCGACTAGATACAATGAGCAGTTCTTC. Encoded protein: CASSPPTRYNEQFF.

The chain recombines TRBV7-2 with TRBJ1-3; D not certain. V lost 5 bases to trimming and J lost 2 bases, with 13 bases between them. CDR1 and CDR2 (germline): SGHTA, FQGNSA. This CDR3 has 15 amino acids. CDR3 protein: CASSALAGTGNTIYF. The CDR3 DNA is TGTGCCAGCAGCGCCTTGGCGGGGACTGGAAACACCATATATTTT.

The chain joins TRBV5-1 to TRBJ1-1, with 7 bases fitting TRBD1. V was clipped by 2 bases and J by 5 bases; unmatched bases: 6. Per germline, CDR1 SGHRS and CDR2 YFSETQ. This CDR3 spans 14 amino acids. In DNA, the CDR3 is TGCGCCAGCAGCTTACTGACAGGGAATACTGAAGCTTTCTTT. It specifies CASSLLTGNTEAFF.

The chain links TRBV4-1 to TRBJ2-7; D is perhaps TRBD1 (5 bases). The CDR3 has 16 amino acids. Germline CDR1 is MGHRA and CDR2 is YSYEKL. V was trimmed by 1 base and J by 2 bases, leaving 15 bases between them. The CDR3 loop reads CASSQASTATTYEQYF. CDR3 DNA sequence: TGCGCCAGCAGCCAAGCTTCGACAGCTACTACCTACGAGCAGTACTTC.

This sequence joins TRBV5-1 and TRBJ2-2; D unresolved. V lost 4 bases and J 2 bases, leaving 15 bases between the germline ends. This CDR3 spans 16 amino acids. The V gene's germline CDR1 is SGHRS and CDR2 YFSETQ. The DNA for the CDR3 is TGCGCCAGCAGCCGGATGGCCAACATAAACACCGGGGAGCTGTTTTTT. Translation: CASSRMANINTGELFF.

The chain couples TRBV6-1 to TRBJ1-1; tentatively, D is TRBD1 (5 bases). V lost 4 bases and J lost 1, with 16 bases in between. This CDR3 has 16 residues. Germline values: CDR1 MNHNS, CDR2 SASEGT. CDR3 sequence: CASSATPGSRNTEAFF. Written as DNA, the CDR3 is TGTGCCAGCAGTGCCACTCCAGGGTCTCGGAACACTGAAGCTTTCTTT.

The chain recombines TRBV30 with TRBJ2-7, with 10 bases fitting TRBD2. V shed 1 base and J 6 bases; nucleotides not matched to a gene: 9. CDR3 length: 15 amino acids. Germline V gene sequence: CDR1 GTSNPN, CDR2 SVGIG (reference sequence). The CDR3 spells CAWSGPGLATSEQYF. The CDR3 coding sequence is TGTGCCTGGAGTGGCCCGGGACTAGCGACATCCGAGCAGTACTTC.

CDR3 DNA sequence: TGTGCCATCAGCGAGGACAGGAATTCACCCCTCCACTTT. This encodes CAISEDRNSPLHF. The chain recombines TRBV10-3 with TRBJ1-6; 7 bases fit TRBD1. CDR3 length equals 13 residues. Germline V CDR1 and CDR2: ENHRY, SYGVKD. Germline trimming cut 6 bases from V and 7 bases from J; bases unmatched to any gene: 3.

J is TRBJ1-3 and V is TRBV25-1, with D tentatively TRBD1 (5 bases). The V end lost 1 base, the J end lost 0 bases, and 7 bases lay between the germline ends. Germline V lookup: CDR1 MGHDK, CDR2 SYGVNS. The CDR3 consists of 15 residues. CDR3 residues: CASSEWGNSGNTIYF. The DNA for the CDR3 is TGTGCCAGCAGTGAATGGGGGAACTCTGGAAACACCATATATTTT.

The V and J genes are TRBV28 and TRBJ1-3; D is unresolved. Trimming removed 7 bases at V and 0 bases at J, with 10 bases between. The CDR3 is 14 residues long. Per the germline V gene, CDR1 is MDHEN and CDR2 is SYDVKM. CDR3 residues: CASTTASSGNTIYF. The CDR3 bases are TGTGCCAGCACCACCGCCAGCTCTGGAAACACCATATATTTT.

The chain employs TRBV2 and TRBJ2-1, with a weak D call TRBD2 (6 bases). The CDR3 is 17 amino acids. CDR1 is SNHLY and CDR2 is FYNNEI in the germline V gene. The ends were cut back, 3 bases at V and 0 bases at J, with 15 bases in the middle. CDR3 sequence: CASSDSRGPSSYNEQFF. The CDR3 nucleotides read TGTGCCAGCAGTGACTCGCGGGGACCCAGCTCCTACAATGAGCAGTTCTTC. Variable domain in full (rest from reference TRBV2 and TRBJ2-1): EPEVTQTPSHQVTQMGQEVILRCVPISNHLYFYWYRQILGQKVEFLVSFYNNEISEKSEIFDDQFSVERPDGSNFTLKIRSTKLEDSAMYFCASSDSRGPSSYNEQFFGPGTRLTVL.

This sequence joins TRBV29-1 and TRBJ2-3; 7 bases fit TRBD2. Germline CDR1 reads SQVTM; CDR2 reads ANQGSEA. The CDR3 runs 19 residues. V was pared by 1 base and J by 1 base, with 17 bases of the junction left unmatched. CDR3 nucleotide sequence: TGCAGCGTTGAAGGCGGACTAGTTTTCACAAGGTGGGGCACAGATACGCAGTATTTT. It encodes CSVEGGLVFTRWGTDTQYF.

This chain uses TRBV19 with TRBJ1-4; a possible D gene is TRBD1 (5 bases). CDR3 length equals 15 residues. Trimming took 5 bases from V and 3 from J, leaving 13 bases between them. Looked up from germline, CDR1 is LNHDA and CDR2 is SQIVND (reference sequence). The CDR3 bases are TGTGCCAGTAGTGTAGGGGTAAAGGCTAATGAAAAACTGTTTTTT. The encoded protein is CASSVGVKANEKLFF.

The chain joins TRBV18 to TRBJ2-7; TRBD1 aligns across 7 bases. With V trimmed by 6 bases and J by 6 bases, 8 bases remained unmatched. Germline V gene data show CDR1 as KGHSH and CDR2 as LQKENI. The CDR3 is 13 amino acids. The CDR3 DNA is TGTGCCAGCTCGCAACAGGGGTGGAGCGAGCAGTACTTC. Protein sequence: CASSQQGWSEQYF.

V and J are TRBV19 and TRBJ2-1; no definite D call. This CDR3 region has 12 residues. Between the trimmed V and J ends, which lost 1 base and 9 bases, there was a span of 7 bases. Germline V gene sequence: CDR1 LNHDA, CDR2 SQIVND (reference sequence). CDR3 coding DNA: TGTGCCAGTAGTATAGGAAAAGGTGAGCAGTTCTTC. It translates to CASSIGKGEQFF.

The chain recombines TRBV4-3 with TRBJ2-5, with 8 bases fitting TRBD1. Trimming removed 4 bases from V and 1 base from J; junction bases left unmatched: 8. Germline CDR1 LGHNA, CDR2 YSLEER. The CDR3 is made up of 16 amino acids. The CDR3 DNA follows: TGCGCCAGCAGCCGAACGACAGGGGTAGGCCAAGAGACCCAGTACTTC. Residues: CASSRTTGVGQETQYF.

The chain couples TRBV18 to TRBJ2-7; 7 bases agree with TRBD2. The CDR3 spans 15 residues. Germline CDR1 reads KGHSH; CDR2 reads LQKENI. The trim removed 1 base at V and 0 bases at J, leaving 3 bases unmatched. CDR3 sequence: CASSPQGGPSYEQYF. CDR3 DNA sequence: TGTGCCAGCTCACCACAGGGAGGGCCCTCCTACGAGCAGTACTTC.

The V gene is TRBV5-1, the J gene TRBJ2-3; D is possibly TRBD1 (6 bases). V was trimmed by 4 bases and J by 2 bases, leaving 11 bases between them. The length of the CDR3 is 14 residues. Germline lookup yields CDR1 SGHRS and CDR2 YFSETQ. The CDR3 sequence is CASSERTVTDTQYF. The CDR3 region has the DNA TGCGCCAGCAGCGAACGGACAGTCACAGATACGCAGTATTTT.

V and J are TRBV28 and TRBJ1-2; 7 bases match TRBD1. This CDR3 is built from 13 residues. CDR1 MDHEN and CDR2 SYDVKM come from the germline V gene. Trimming at V came to 4 bases and at J to 4 bases, leaving 3 bases not matched to a gene. DNA for the CDR3: TGTGCCAGCAGTTCGACAGGGCTCTATGGCTACACCTTC. It is translated as CASSSTGLYGYTF.

As concerns this clone: Other DNA sequences in this specimen translate into the identical CDR3. The rearrangement uses TRBV19 and TRBJ1-5, with TRBD1 matching over 12 bases. The CDR3 is 15 residues long. Looked up from germline, CDR1 is LNHDA and CDR2 is SQIVND (reference sequence). J lost 6 bases, V lost 5 bases, and 5 bases had no gene match. The CDR3 here is CASSPGQGAGQPQHF. DNA for the CDR3: TGTGCCAGTAGTCCGGGACAGGGGGCAGGTCAGCCCCAGCATTTT. Full variable domain (remainder filled in from reference TRBV19 and TRBJ1-5): DGGITQSPKYLFRKEGQNVTLSCEQNLNHDAMYWYRQDPGQGLRLIYYSQIVNDFQKGDIAEGYSVSREKKESFPLTVTSAQKNPTAFYLCASSPGQGAGQPQHFGDGTRLSIL.

V is TRBV18 and J is TRBJ2-1; 9 bases agree with TRBD2. Germline lookup yields CDR1 KGHSH and CDR2 LQKENI. The CDR3 runs to 17 residues. The junction had 11 bases not matched to a gene; V was cut back by 3 bases and J by 5 bases. This CDR3 is CASSPPPTSGYNNEQFF. In DNA, the CDR3 is TGTGCCAGCTCACCTCCTCCGACTAGCGGTTATAACAATGAGCAGTTCTTC.

Turning to this clone: Distinct nucleotide sequences in the sample also encode this CDR3. This chain uses TRBV5-1 with TRBJ1-3; possibly TRBD1 for D (6 bases). In germline, CDR1 is SGHRS, CDR2 YFSETQ. V dropped 3 bases and J dropped 0 bases, with 10 bases sitting between them. The CDR3 spans 15 residues. CDR3 in amino acids: CASSSTGVSGNTIYF. The CDR3 DNA reads TGCGCCAGCAGCTCGACAGGTGTCTCTGGAAACACCATATATTTT.